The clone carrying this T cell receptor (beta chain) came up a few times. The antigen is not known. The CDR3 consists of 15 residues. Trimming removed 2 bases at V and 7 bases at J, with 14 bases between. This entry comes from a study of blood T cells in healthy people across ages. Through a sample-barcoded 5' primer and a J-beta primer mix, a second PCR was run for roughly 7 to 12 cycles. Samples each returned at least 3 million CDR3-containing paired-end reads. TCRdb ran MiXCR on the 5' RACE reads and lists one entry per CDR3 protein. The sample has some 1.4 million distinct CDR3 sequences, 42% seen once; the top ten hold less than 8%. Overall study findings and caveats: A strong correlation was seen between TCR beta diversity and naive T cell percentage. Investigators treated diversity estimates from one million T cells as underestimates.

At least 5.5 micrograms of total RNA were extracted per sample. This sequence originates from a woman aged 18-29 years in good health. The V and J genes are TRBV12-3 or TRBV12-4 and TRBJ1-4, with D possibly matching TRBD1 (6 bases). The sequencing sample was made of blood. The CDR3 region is CASSLNGGVGEKLFF. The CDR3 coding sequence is TGTGCCAGCAGTTTAAACGGGGGCGTGGGTGAAAAACTGTTTTTT.